This T cell receptor beta chain was recorded in a study of cytomegalovirus exposure and HLA in healthy donors. PCR primers comprised 60 Vbeta and 13 Jbeta primers. Only in-frame clones appear in the TCRdb table, and some are missing; sequencing was by immunoSEQ multiplex PCR. Here the sample spans fewer than 200,000 clones, around 83% being singletons. The CDR3 sequence is 14 residues long. The V gene end was trimmed by 3 bases and the J gene end by 6 bases; junction bases not matched to a gene: 6. Germline CDR1 SGHTA, CDR2 FQGNSA. This sequence was found in a man younger than 45 in good health and CMV-seropositive. Sequencing input: PBMCs. The V and J genes are TRBV7-2 and TRBJ1-1; TRBD1 matches at 8 bases. The DNA of the CDR3 is TGTGCCAGCAGCTTGACCAGGACAGGGTCTGAAGCTTTCTTT. It yields the protein CASSLTRTGSEAFF. The variable domain in full, with the rest retrieved from reference TRBV7-2 and TRBJ1-1, is GAGVSQSPSNKVTEKGKDVELRCDPISGHTALYWYRQSLGQGLEFLIYFQGNSAPDKSGLPSDRFSAERTGGSVSTLTIQRTQQEDSAVYLCASSLTRTGSEAFFGQGTRLTVV.